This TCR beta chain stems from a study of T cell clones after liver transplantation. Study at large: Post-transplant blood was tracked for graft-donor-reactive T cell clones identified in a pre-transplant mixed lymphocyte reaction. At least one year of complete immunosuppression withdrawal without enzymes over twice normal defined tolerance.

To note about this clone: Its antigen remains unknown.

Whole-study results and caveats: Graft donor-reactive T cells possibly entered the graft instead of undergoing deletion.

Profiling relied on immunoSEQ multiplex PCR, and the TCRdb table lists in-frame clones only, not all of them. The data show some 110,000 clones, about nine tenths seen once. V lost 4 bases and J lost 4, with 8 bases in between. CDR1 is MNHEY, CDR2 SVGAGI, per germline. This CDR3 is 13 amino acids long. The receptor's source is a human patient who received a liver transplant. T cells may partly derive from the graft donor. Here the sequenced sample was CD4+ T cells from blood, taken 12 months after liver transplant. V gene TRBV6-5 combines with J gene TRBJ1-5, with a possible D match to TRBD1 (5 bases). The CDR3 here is CASSLTVNQPQHF. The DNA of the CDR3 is TGTGCCAGCAGTTTGACAGTGAATCAGCCCCAGCATTTT.